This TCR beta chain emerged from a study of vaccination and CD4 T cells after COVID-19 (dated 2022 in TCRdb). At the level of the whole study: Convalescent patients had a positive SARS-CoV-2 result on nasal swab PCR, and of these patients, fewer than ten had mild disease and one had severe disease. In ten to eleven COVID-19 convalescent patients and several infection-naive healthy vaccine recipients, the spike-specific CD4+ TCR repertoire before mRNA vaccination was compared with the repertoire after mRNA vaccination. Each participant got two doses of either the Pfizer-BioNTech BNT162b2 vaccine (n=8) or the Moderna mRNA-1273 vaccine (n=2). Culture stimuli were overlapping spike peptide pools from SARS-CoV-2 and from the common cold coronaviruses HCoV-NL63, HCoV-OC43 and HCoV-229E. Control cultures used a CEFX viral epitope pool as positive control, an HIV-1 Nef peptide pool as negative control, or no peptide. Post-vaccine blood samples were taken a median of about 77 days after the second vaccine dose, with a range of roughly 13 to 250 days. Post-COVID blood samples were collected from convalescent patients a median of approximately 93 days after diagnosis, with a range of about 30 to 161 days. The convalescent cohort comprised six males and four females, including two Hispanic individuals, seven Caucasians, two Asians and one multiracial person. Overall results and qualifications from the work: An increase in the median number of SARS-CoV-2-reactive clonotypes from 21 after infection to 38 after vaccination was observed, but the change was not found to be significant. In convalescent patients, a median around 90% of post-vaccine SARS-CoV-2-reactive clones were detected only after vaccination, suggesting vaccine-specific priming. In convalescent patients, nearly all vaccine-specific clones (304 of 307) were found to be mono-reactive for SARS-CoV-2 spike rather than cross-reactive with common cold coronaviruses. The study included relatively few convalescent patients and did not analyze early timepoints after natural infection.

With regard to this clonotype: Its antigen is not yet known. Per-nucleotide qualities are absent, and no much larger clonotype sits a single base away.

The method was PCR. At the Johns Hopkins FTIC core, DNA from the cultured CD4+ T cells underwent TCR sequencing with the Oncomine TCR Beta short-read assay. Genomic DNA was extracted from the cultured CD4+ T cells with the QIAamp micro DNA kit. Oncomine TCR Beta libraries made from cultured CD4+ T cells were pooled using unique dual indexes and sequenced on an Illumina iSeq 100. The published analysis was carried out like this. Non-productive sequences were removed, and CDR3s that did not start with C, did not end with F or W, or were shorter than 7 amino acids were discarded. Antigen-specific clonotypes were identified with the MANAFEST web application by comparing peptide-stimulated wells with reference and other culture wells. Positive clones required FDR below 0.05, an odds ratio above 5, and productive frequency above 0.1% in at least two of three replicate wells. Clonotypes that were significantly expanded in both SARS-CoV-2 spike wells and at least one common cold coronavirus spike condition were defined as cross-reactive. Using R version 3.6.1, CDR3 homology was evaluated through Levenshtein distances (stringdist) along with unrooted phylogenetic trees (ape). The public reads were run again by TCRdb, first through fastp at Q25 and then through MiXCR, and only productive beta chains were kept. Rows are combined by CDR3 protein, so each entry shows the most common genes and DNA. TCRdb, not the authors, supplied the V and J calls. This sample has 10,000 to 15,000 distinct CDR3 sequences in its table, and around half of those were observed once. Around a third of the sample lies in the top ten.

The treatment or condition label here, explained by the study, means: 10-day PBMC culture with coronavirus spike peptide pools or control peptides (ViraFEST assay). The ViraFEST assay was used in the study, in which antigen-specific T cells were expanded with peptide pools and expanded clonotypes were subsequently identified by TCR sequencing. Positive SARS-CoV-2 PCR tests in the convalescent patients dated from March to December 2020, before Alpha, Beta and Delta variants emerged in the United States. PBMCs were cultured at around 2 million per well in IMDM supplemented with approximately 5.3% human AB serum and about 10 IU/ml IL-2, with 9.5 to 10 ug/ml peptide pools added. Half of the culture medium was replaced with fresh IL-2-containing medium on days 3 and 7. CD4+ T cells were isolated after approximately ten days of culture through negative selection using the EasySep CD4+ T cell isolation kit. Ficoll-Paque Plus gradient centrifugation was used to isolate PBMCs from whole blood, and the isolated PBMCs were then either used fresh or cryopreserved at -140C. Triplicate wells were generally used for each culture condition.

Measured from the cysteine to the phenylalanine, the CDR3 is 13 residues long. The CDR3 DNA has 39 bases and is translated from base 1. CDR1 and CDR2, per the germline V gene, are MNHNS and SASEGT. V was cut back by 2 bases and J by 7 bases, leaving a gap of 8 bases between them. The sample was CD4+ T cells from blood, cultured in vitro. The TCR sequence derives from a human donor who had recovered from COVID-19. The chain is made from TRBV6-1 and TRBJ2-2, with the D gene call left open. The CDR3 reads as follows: CASSEMEFGELFF. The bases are TGTGCCAGCAGTGAAATGGAGTTCGGGGAGCTGTTTTTT.